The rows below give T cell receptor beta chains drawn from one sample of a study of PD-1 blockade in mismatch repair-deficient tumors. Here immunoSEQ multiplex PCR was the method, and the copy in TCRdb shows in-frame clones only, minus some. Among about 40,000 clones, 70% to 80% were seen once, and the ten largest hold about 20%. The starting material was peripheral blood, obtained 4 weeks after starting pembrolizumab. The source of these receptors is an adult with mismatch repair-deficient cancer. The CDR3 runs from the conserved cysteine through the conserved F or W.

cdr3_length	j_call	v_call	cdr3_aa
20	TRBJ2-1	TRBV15	CATSRVGRGLAGGPGNEQFF
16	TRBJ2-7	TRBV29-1	CSVEGFKGQGAYEQYF
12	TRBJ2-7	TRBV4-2	CASSHRGGEQYF
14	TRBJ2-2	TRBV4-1	CASTSGFKGEELFF
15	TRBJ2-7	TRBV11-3	CASSSYRGVSYEQYF
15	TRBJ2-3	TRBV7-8	CASSSGQGAVDTQYF
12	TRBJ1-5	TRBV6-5	CASRTGDQPQHF
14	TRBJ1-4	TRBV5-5	CASSGGTGDEKLFF
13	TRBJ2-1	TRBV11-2	CASSFNTNNEQFF
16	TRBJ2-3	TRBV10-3	CAISESPLRFTDTQYF
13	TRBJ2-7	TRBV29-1	CSVPLAGRNEQYF
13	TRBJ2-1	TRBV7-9	CASSPKGPNEQFF
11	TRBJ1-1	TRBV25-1	CASRLNTEAFF
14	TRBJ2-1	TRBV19	CASSIGGSYNEQFF
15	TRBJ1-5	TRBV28	CASSFVDRLGQPQHF
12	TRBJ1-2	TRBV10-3	CAISEGTEDYTF
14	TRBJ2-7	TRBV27	CASSSDPGAYEQYF
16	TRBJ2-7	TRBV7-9	CASSLASSGLNYEQYF
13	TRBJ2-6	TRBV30	CASDFSGANVLTF
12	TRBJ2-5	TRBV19	CASSPHGKTQYF
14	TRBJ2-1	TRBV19	CASSDGGRNNEQFF
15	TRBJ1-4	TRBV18	CASSPQEGWGEKLFF
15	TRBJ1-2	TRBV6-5	CASSSPRDRNYGYTF
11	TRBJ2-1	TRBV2	CASRLAAEQFF
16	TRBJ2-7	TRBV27	CASSFLGGRAEYEQYF
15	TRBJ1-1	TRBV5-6	CASSGNREAGTEAFF